Listed below are T cell receptor beta chains from one sample, sequenced in a study of CD8 T cells in Susac syndrome. A single record per CDR3 protein comes from TCRdb applying MiXCR to the immunoSEQ multiplex PCR reads. The sample has hundreds of thousands of distinct CDR3 sequences, roughly 95% seen once. The material sequenced was CD4+ T cells from PBMCs. The receptors shown here come from a human donor with Susac syndrome. The CDR3 runs from the conserved cysteine through the conserved F or W. A D gene is named only where the DNA matches it firmly. Size tells how often a clone was seen (once, few, many) or the class of an expanded clone, and some rows leave it out.

D: .; length: 17; V: TRBV18; size: .; J: TRBJ2-7; DNA: TGTGCCAGCTCACCACCGTTGTCGGGGCTCGGGGGCCACGAGCAGTACTTC; CDR3: CASSPPLSGLGGHEQYF
D: .; length: 12; V: TRBV29-1; size: .; J: TRBJ2-7; DNA: TGCAGCTACTCGGAGGGCTCCTACGAGCAGTACTTC; CDR3: CSYSEGSYEQYF
D: .; length: 10; V: TRBV3-1; size: .; J: TRBJ2-1; DNA: TGTGCCAGCGGAGAAGATGAGCAGTTCTTC; CDR3: CASGEDEQFF
D: .; length: 13; V: TRBV12-3/TRBV12-4; size: .; J: TRBJ1-1; DNA: TGTGCCAGCAGGGCGGCAAGGGCAACTGAAGCTTTCTTT; CDR3: CASRAARATEAFF
D: .; length: 13; V: TRBV20-1; size: .; J: TRBJ2-1; DNA: TGCAGTGCTAGCGCCTCACAGGGAACGGAGCAGTTCTTC; CDR3: CSASASQGTEQFF
D: .; length: 14; V: TRBV25-1; size: .; J: TRBJ1-5; DNA: TGTGCCAGCAGTGAATTCCGGGCAAATCAGCCCCAGCATTTT; CDR3: CASSEFRANQPQHF
D: TRBD2; length: 16; V: TRBV20-1; size: .; J: TRBJ2-7; DNA: TGCAGTGCCCCGGGACTAGCGGGAGGGCCAGGGTACGAGCAGTACTTC; CDR3: CSAPGLAGGPGYEQYF
D: .; length: 13; V: TRBV7-3; size: .; J: TRBJ1-2; DNA: TGTGCCAGCAGCACCCCGGACGGGTATGGCTACACCTTC; CDR3: CASSTPDGYGYTF
D: TRBD1; length: 15; V: TRBV24-1; size: .; J: TRBJ2-3; DNA: TGTGCCACCAGGGAACAGGGGGCTGGCACAGATACGCAGTATTTT; CDR3: CATREQGAGTDTQYF
D: .; length: 14; V: TRBV18; size: .; J: TRBJ2-3; DNA: TGTGCCAGCTCACCATATGGTAGCACAGATACGCAGTATTTT; CDR3: CASSPYGSTDTQYF
D: .; length: 12; V: TRBV27; size: .; J: TRBJ2-3; DNA: TGTGCCAGCACCTGGGCGACAGATACGCAGTATTTT; CDR3: CASTWATDTQYF
D: .; length: 14; V: TRBV14; size: .; J: TRBJ2-1; DNA: TGTGCCAGCAGCCACCAGCTCTACTACAATGAGCAGTTCTTC; CDR3: CASSHQLYYNEQFF
D: TRBD2; length: 15; V: TRBV12-3/TRBV12-4; size: .; J: TRBJ2-1; DNA: TGTGCCAGCAGTTCCGCGGGAGCTAGGTACAATGAGCAGTTCTTC; CDR3: CASSSAGARYNEQFF
D: TRBD1; length: 14; V: TRBV28; size: .; J: TRBJ2-5; DNA: TGTGCCAGCGATAGACCCGGGACAGGGAGGACCCAGTACTTC; CDR3: CASDRPGTGRTQYF
D: TRBD2; length: 17; V: TRBV19; size: .; J: TRBJ2-5; DNA: TGTGCCAGTAGCCGGGGACTAGCGGGAGTGGGACAAGAGACCCAGTACTTC; CDR3: CASSRGLAGVGQETQYF
D: .; length: 12; V: TRBV29-1; size: .; J: TRBJ2-5; DNA: TGCAGCGCCGCGGGCAGCCAAGAGACCCAGTACTTC; CDR3: CSAAGSQETQYF
D: TRBD2; length: 14; V: TRBV7-3; size: .; J: TRBJ2-1; DNA: TGTGCCAGCAGCTTATGGGCTAGCGGGCATGAGCAGTTCTTC; CDR3: CASSLWASGHEQFF
D: .; length: 15; V: TRBV4-2; size: .; J: TRBJ1-1; DNA: TGTGCCAGCAGCCAAGATTTAACCGCGGGGCCTGAAGCTTTCTTT; CDR3: CASSQDLTAGPEAFF
D: .; length: 13; V: TRBV25-1; size: .; J: TRBJ1-5; DNA: TGTGCCAGCAGTGTGGGGGCTCCACCGCCCCAGCATTTT; CDR3: CASSVGAPPPQHF
D: .; length: 12; V: TRBV20-1; size: .; J: TRBJ2-5; DNA: TGCAGTGCCGATGTGATCCAGGAGACCCAGTACTTC; CDR3: CSADVIQETQYF
D: .; length: 14; V: TRBV28; size: .; J: TRBJ2-5; DNA: TGTGCCAGCATCAGGTCGTGGGGCAAAGAGACCCAGTACTTC; CDR3: CASIRSWGKETQYF
D: .; length: 14; V: TRBV25-1; size: .; J: TRBJ1-1; DNA: TGTGCCAGCAGTCCTAGCCCTCGGAGTAGTGAAGCTTTCTTT; CDR3: CASSPSPRSSEAFF
D: TRBD1; length: 15; V: TRBV25-1; size: .; J: TRBJ2-7; DNA: TGTGCCAGCAAAGAGGGGCAGGGGGCGTCCTACGAGCAGTACTTC; CDR3: CASKEGQGASYEQYF
D: .; length: 17; V: TRBV20-1; size: .; J: TRBJ2-7; DNA: TGCAGTGCTAGAGATGGGCGGCGCGCAGGGATAGTTTACGAGCAGTACTTC; CDR3: CSARDGRRAGIVYEQYF
D: TRBD2; length: 15; V: TRBV20-1; size: .; J: TRBJ2-5; DNA: TGCAGTGCGAAGTGGGCTAGCGGTGATCAAGAGACCCAGTACTTC; CDR3: CSAKWASGDQETQYF
D: .; length: 13; V: TRBV29-1; size: .; J: TRBJ2-7; DNA: TGCAGCGTTGAAGATCAGGAGGGGTACGAGCAGTACTTC; CDR3: CSVEDQEGYEQYF
D: .; length: 18; V: TRBV20-1; size: .; J: TRBJ2-1; DNA: TGCAGTGCTCGAAGGTACGCCGGGACCCCGAGCTCCTACAATGAGCAGTTCTTC; CDR3: CSARRYAGTPSSYNEQFF
D: TRBD2; length: 16; V: TRBV28; size: .; J: TRBJ2-3; DNA: TGTGCCAGCAGGACTAGCGGGAGGACCGGGGCAGATACGCAGTATTTT; CDR3: CASRTSGRTGADTQYF
D: .; length: 14; V: TRBV20-1; size: .; J: TRBJ1-1; DNA: TGCAGTGCCCGCCCCGGGGCAGGGTGGACTGAAGCTTTCTTT; CDR3: CSARPGAGWTEAFF
D: .; length: 13; V: TRBV21-1; size: .; J: TRBJ2-7; DNA: TGTGCCAGCAACAAAGTGGCCCCCCCAGAGCAGTACTTC; CDR3: CASNKVAPPEQYF
D: TRBD1; length: 14; V: TRBV7-9; size: .; J: TRBJ2-2; DNA: TGTGCCAGCAGCTTACAGGGGGAGACCGGGGAGCTGTTTTTT; CDR3: CASSLQGETGELFF
D: TRBD2; length: 15; V: TRBV20-1; size: .; J: TRBJ2-7; DNA: TGCAGTGCTAGGTGGACTAGCGGGAGGGCCGGCGAGCAGTACTTC; CDR3: CSARWTSGRAGEQYF
D: TRBD1; length: 15; V: TRBV7-9; size: .; J: TRBJ2-5; DNA: TGTGCCAGCAGCTTAGGGGACAGGTTGGGGGAGACCCAGTACTTC; CDR3: CASSLGDRLGETQYF
D: .; length: 13; V: TRBV19; size: few; J: TRBJ2-5; DNA: TGTGCCAGTAGTCCGAGCGCTCAAGAGACCCAGTACTTC; CDR3: CASSPSAQETQYF
D: TRBD2; length: 13; V: TRBV18; size: .; J: TRBJ2-1; DNA: TGTGCCAGCTCACCTAGCGGGTCCAATGAGCAGTTCTTC; CDR3: CASSPSGSNEQFF
D: TRBD2; length: 14; V: TRBV5-6; size: .; J: TRBJ2-7; DNA: TGTGCCAGCAGGGAACTAGCGGGAGGGGTCGAGCAGTACTTC; CDR3: CASRELAGGVEQYF